This T cell receptor beta chain appears in the sequencing data of a study of tissue T cells after allogeneic stem cell transplantation. Regarding the study as a whole: Which tissue TCRs were alloreactive or antigen-specific was not determined. Some clones might be persisting host cells. Shared clones across patients were few; motif clustering revealed tissue-specific shared signatures.

In regard to this clone: As yet, its antigen is unknown. The genes and germline here are from mouse. The CDR3 end falls 1 residue outside the read, so it is completed with the germline J gene.

This CDR3 contains 13 residues. The V segment lost 5 bases and the J segment 1 base; nucleotides outside the gene matches: 1. The germline V gene has CDR1 NNHNN and CDR2 SYGAGS (reference sequence). The assay was immunoSEQ multiplex PCR, and TCRdb's table has in-frame clones only and misses some. The data hold about 530 clones, with about 51% observed a single time. The time point denotes: mouse harvest day 14 after allogeneic transplant. Mouse grafts combined 10^7 T-cell-depleted bone marrow cells with 10^6 splenic CD5+ T cells. Mice had MHC-mismatched B6 into BALB/c GVHD, sampled day 7 or 14. The receptor's source is a female BALB/c mouse given C57BL/6 T cells with graft-versus-host disease after an allogeneic hematopoietic cell transplant. The rearrangement links TRBV13-2 to TRBJ2-7; the match to TRBD2 covers 9 bases. The sequenced sample consisted of blood. CDR3 protein: CASGGLGSYEQYF. The CDR3 bases that were read are TGTGCCAGCGGGGGACTGGGTTCCTATGAACAGTAC.